A selection of T cell receptor beta chains follows, all from one sample in a study of CD8+CD57+ T cells in acquired aplastic anemia. TCRdb processed the reads anew with MiXCR; each CDR3 protein has one entry. The table lists some 290,000 distinct CDR3 sequences, 50% to 70% of them singletons, with around 8% in the top ten. Sequences were obtained from sorted CD4+, CD8+, or CD8+CD57+ T cells (not recorded which) from PBMCs. The receptor source for this set is a human donor with severe aplastic anemia or a healthy control (not recorded which). CDR3s include the opening cysteine and the closing phenylalanine or tryptophan. D genes are given only for firm matches. Clone size, where shown, is once, few, many, or a class for clones that have expanded.

d_gene: -
v_gene: TRBV20-1
abundance: -
j_gene: TRBJ1-2
CDR3aa: CSALQGNGYGYTF
CDR3nt: TGCAGTGCTCTTCAGGGGAACGGTTATGGCTACACCTTC

d_gene: -
v_gene: TRBV20-1
abundance: -
j_gene: TRBJ1-2
CDR3aa: CSARVRGFVYGYTF
CDR3nt: TGCAGTGCTAGAGTCCGGGGGTTTGTCTATGGCTACACCTTC

d_gene: TRBD1
v_gene: TRBV5-1
abundance: few
j_gene: TRBJ2-7
CDR3aa: CASSLGDRVYEQYF
CDR3nt: TGCGCCAGCAGCTTGGGTGACAGGGTCTACGAGCAGTACTTC

d_gene: -
v_gene: TRBV19
abundance: -
j_gene: TRBJ2-1
CDR3aa: CASTNSRSSYNEQFF
CDR3nt: TGTGCCAGTACAAACAGCCGGAGCTCCTACAATGAGCAGTTCTTC

d_gene: -
v_gene: TRBV12-3/TRBV12-4
abundance: many
j_gene: TRBJ1-1
CDR3aa: CASSLGRTVHEAFF
CDR3nt: TGTGCCAGCAGTTTGGGGCGGACCGTCCATGAAGCTTTCTTT

d_gene: -
v_gene: TRBV20-1
abundance: -
j_gene: TRBJ2-1
CDR3aa: CSASQRDKYNEEFF
CDR3nt: TGCAGTGCTAGCCAACGGGACAAGTACAATGAGGAGTTCTTC

d_gene: TRBD2
v_gene: TRBV24-1
abundance: once
j_gene: TRBJ2-1
CDR3aa: CATSDVTGTTYNEQFF
CDR3nt: TGTGCCACCAGTGATGTGACCGGGACTACCTACAATGAGCAGTTCTTC

d_gene: -
v_gene: TRBV15
abundance: -
j_gene: TRBJ1-4
CDR3aa: CATSRVAASNEKLFF
CDR3nt: TGTGCCACCAGCAGAGTTGCAGCCTCTAATGAAAAACTGTTTTTT

d_gene: -
v_gene: TRBV29-1
abundance: many
j_gene: TRBJ2-6
CDR3aa: CSVDVGAKGANVLTF
CDR3nt: TGCAGCGTTGATGTGGGTGCGAAAGGGGCCAACGTCCTGACTTTC

d_gene: TRBD1
v_gene: TRBV5-4
abundance: -
j_gene: TRBJ2-7
CDR3aa: CASSQVGTGAYEQYF
CDR3nt: TGCGCCAGCAGCCAAGTTGGGACAGGGGCCTACGAGCAGTACTTC

d_gene: -
v_gene: TRBV7-9
abundance: few
j_gene: TRBJ2-7
CDR3aa: CASSLVSSEQYF
CDR3nt: TGTGCCAGCAGCTTAGTTTCGAGCGAGCAGTACTTC

d_gene: TRBD1
v_gene: TRBV10-3
abundance: few
j_gene: TRBJ2-7
CDR3aa: CAISPPGTANEQYF
CDR3nt: TGTGCCATCAGTCCGCCCGGGACAGCAAACGAGCAGTACTTC

d_gene: TRBD2
v_gene: TRBV7-3
abundance: many
j_gene: TRBJ2-1
CDR3aa: CASSPATSGGAREQFF
CDR3nt: TGTGCCAGCAGCCCGGCGACTAGCGGGGGGGCAAGAGAGCAGTTCTTC

d_gene: -
v_gene: TRBV20-1
abundance: -
j_gene: TRBJ1-1
CDR3aa: CRAGPIGAEALF
CDR3nt: TGCAGGGCTGGACCCATAGGGGCTGAAGCTTTGTTT

d_gene: -
v_gene: TRBV24-1
abundance: -
j_gene: TRBJ2-7
CDR3aa: CATAGTNSYEQYF
CDR3nt: TGTGCCACCGCCGGGACGAACTCCTACGAGCAGTACTTC

d_gene: TRBD2
v_gene: TRBV10-1
abundance: -
j_gene: TRBJ2-3
CDR3aa: CASSAGTSVTDTQYF
CDR3nt: TGCGCCAGCAGTGCCGGGACTAGCGTCACAGATACGCAGTATTTT

d_gene: TRBD1
v_gene: TRBV5-1
abundance: -
j_gene: TRBJ1-2
CDR3aa: CASSLTTGDGYTF
CDR3nt: TGCGCCAGCAGCTTGACGACAGGGGATGGTTACACCTTC

d_gene: TRBD1
v_gene: TRBV20-1
abundance: -
j_gene: TRBJ1-6
CDR3aa: CSARPRDSSTYNSPLHF
CDR3nt: TGCAGTGCTAGGCCCCGGGACAGTAGTACATATAATTCACCCCTCCACTTT

d_gene: -
v_gene: TRBV4-2
abundance: once
j_gene: TRBJ2-5
CDR3aa: CASSQDLVGQETQYF
CDR3nt: TGTGCCAGCAGCCAAGATTTGGTCGGACAAGAGACCCAGTACTTC

d_gene: -
v_gene: TRBV20-1
abundance: -
j_gene: TRBJ2-5
CDR3aa: CSARPAASYQETQYF
CDR3nt: TGCAGTGCTAGACCGGCGGCATCGTACCAAGAGACCCAGTACTTC

d_gene: -
v_gene: TRBV10-3
abundance: -
j_gene: TRBJ1-1
CDR3aa: CAISEDRGVSFF
CDR3nt: TGTGCCATCAGTGAGGATCGGGGGGTATCTTTCTTT

d_gene: -
v_gene: TRBV6-1
abundance: -
j_gene: TRBJ2-2
CDR3aa: CAISQGGGTGELFF
CDR3nt: TGTGCCATCAGTCAGGGGGGCGGCACCGGGGAGCTGTTTTTT

d_gene: -
v_gene: TRBV15
abundance: few
j_gene: TRBJ2-7
CDR3aa: CATSLGQEQYF
CDR3nt: TGTGCCACCAGCCTCGGCCAAGAGCAGTACTTC

d_gene: -
v_gene: TRBV15
abundance: -
j_gene: TRBJ1-4
CDR3aa: CATSQDPATNEKLFF
CDR3nt: TGTGCCACCAGCCAGGATCCCGCAACTAATGAAAAACTGTTTTTT

d_gene: -
v_gene: TRBV28
abundance: many
j_gene: TRBJ2-7
CDR3aa: CASARTGYEQYF
CDR3nt: TGTGCCAGCGCTAGGACTGGGTACGAGCAGTACTTC

d_gene: -
v_gene: TRBV9
abundance: many
j_gene: TRBJ2-2
CDR3aa: CASSAPGKNTGELFF
CDR3nt: TGTGCCAGCAGCGCCCCAGGAAAGAACACCGGGGAGCTGTTTTTT

d_gene: -
v_gene: TRBV2
abundance: -
j_gene: TRBJ2-7
CDR3aa: CASRGGPKAYEQYF
CDR3nt: TGTGCCAGTAGAGGAGGGCCGAAGGCTTACGAGCAGTACTTC